These T cell receptor beta chains were read from a single sample in a study of T cell changes during pregnancy in multiple sclerosis. Here immunoSEQ multiplex PCR was the method, and the copy in TCRdb shows in-frame clones only, minus some. The sample has tens of thousands of clones, around 94% seen once. This specimen consisted of CD8+ T cells from peripheral blood mononuclear cells, obtained in the third trimester of pregnancy. All receptors derive from a female donor in good health, enrolled as a control in a pregnancy study. Each CDR3 is given with its conserved first and last residue. The D gene is left open where the match is weak. A row's size may be missing; if present it is once, few, many or a size class.

d_call j_call v_call clone_size cdr3_nt cdr3_aa
TRBD2 TRBJ2-1 TRBV4-2 - TGTGCCAGCAGCCAAGATCCGGGACTAGCGGGGGAGCAGTTCTTC CASSQDPGLAGEQFF
- TRBJ2-3 TRBV6-1 - TGTTCGACGAGGTCGGGGGTGGCAGATACGCAGTATTTT CSTRSGVADTQYF
TRBD1 TRBJ1-2 TRBV12-5 - TGTGCTAGTGGTTTGGACAGGGGCTATGGCTACACCTTC CASGLDRGYGYTF
TRBD1 TRBJ2-1 TRBV6-6 - TGTGCCAGCAGTTACGAGACAGGGGGGGTCTACAATGAGCAGTTCTTC CASSYETGGVYNEQFF
TRBD2 TRBJ2-2 TRBV11-3 - TGTGCCAGCAGCCCTGACCGGGAGCGGGGGCGCACCGGGGAGCTGTTTTTT CASSPDRERGRTGELFF
TRBD1 TRBJ1-4 TRBV4-3 - TGCGCCAGCAGTTACCGGGACAGGGAGGAAAAACTGTTTTTT CASSYRDREEKLFF
- TRBJ1-1 TRBV6-6 - TGTGCCAGTAAGGGTGGGGGCATGAACACTGAAGCTTTCTTT CASKGGGMNTEAFF
TRBD2 TRBJ2-1 TRBV4-2 - TGTGCCAGTTCTCAGCGGGGGTACAATGAGCAGTTCTTC CASSQRGYNEQFF
- TRBJ2-2 TRBV19 - TGTGCCAGTAGTCCCTACACCGGGGAGCTGTTTTTT CASSPYTGELFF
- TRBJ2-3 TRBV4-3 - TGCGCCAGCAGCCAAGATATCGGTCCCGGGGTAGGCACAGATACGCAGTATTTT CASSQDIGPGVGTDTQYF
TRBD2 TRBJ2-2 TRBV4-2 once TGTGCCAGCAGCTTTAGCGGGGACTGGAACACCGGGGAGCTGTTTTTT CASSFSGDWNTGELFF
TRBD1 TRBJ1-1 TRBV7-9 - TGTGCCAGCAGCATCGGACAGGGAAACACTGAAGCTTTCTTT CASSIGQGNTEAFF
- TRBJ2-3 TRBV9 - TGTGCCAGCAGCGCACCCCAGAACAGCTTTACTGAACCCACATATACGCAGTATTTT CASSAPQNSFTEPTYTQYF
- TRBJ1-1 TRBV11-3 - TGTGCCAGCAGGGCCAGGGGATCCAACACTGAAGCTTTCTTT CASRARGSNTEAFF
TRBD2 TRBJ2-5 TRBV13 - TGTGCCAGCAGCTTGCCCCGACTAGCGGGGGGTCGAGAGACCCAGTACTTC CASSLPRLAGGRETQYF
- TRBJ1-5 TRBV6-5 - TGTGCCAGCAGTTACGCAAAAAGGGGTAATCAGCCCCAGCATTTT CASSYAKRGNQPQHF
- TRBJ2-7 TRBV25-1 - TGTGCCAGCAGTGAAACGGGGAGCGGATACGAGCAGTACTTC CASSETGSGYEQYF